A single sample is the source of the 21 T cell receptor beta chains below, sequenced in a study of T cell repertoires in cytomegalovirus infection. The antigens these receptors bind are not known. TCRdb analysed the reads with MiXCR anew, one entry per CDR3 protein. The repertoire holds fewer than 650,000 distinct CDR3 sequences, with roughly 43% as singletons. This specimen was cultured PBMCs, taken from culture after CMV antigen stimulation. The source of these receptors is a human donor in good health (CMV status not recorded). Some clones in this sample may be carry-over from other donors' samples.

This clonotype was seen more than once but under ten times. The chain couples TRBV7-2 to TRBJ2-1, with TRBD2 matching over 9 bases. Germline V lookup: CDR1 SGHTA, CDR2 FQGNSA. The CDR3 length is 14 residues. V was pared by 5 bases and J by 4 bases, with 3 bases of the junction left unmatched. CDR3 sequence: CASSRTSVYNEQFF. The CDR3 nucleotides are TGTGCCAGCAGCCGGACTAGCGTGTACAATGAGCAGTTCTTC.

V and J are TRBV5-4 and TRBJ1-1, with 10 bases fitting TRBD1. Germline V gene lookup returns CDR1 SGHNT and CDR2 YYREEE (reference sequence). V lost 6 bases and J lost 6; bases outside the gene matches: 8. The CDR3 runs 14 residues. The CDR3 region is CASTRTGGIAEAFF. The CDR3 DNA is TGTGCCAGCACCAGGACAGGGGGTATCGCTGAAGCTTTCTTT.

V gene TRBV11-2 combines with J gene TRBJ2-2; tentatively, D is TRBD2 (5 bases). Looked up from germline, CDR1 is SGHAT and CDR2 is FQNNGV. With 4 bases removed from V and 10 bases from J, the gap between germline ends came to 10 bases. The CDR3 consists of 12 residues. CDR3 amino acids: CASSSHREELFF. For the CDR3, the DNA is TGTGCCAGCAGCTCGCACCGGGAGGAGCTGTTTTTT. Full variable domain (outside the CDR3, taken from reference TRBV11-2 and TRBJ2-2): EAGVAQSPRYKIIEKRQSVAFWCNPISGHATLYWYQQILGQGPKLLIQFQNNGVVDDSQLPKDRFSAERLKGVDSTLKIQPAKLEDSAVYLCASSSHREELFFGEGSRLTVL.

This clonotype was detected only a few times. The chain employs TRBV7-8 and TRBJ2-1; 9 bases match TRBD2. The CDR3 covers 15 residues. The V and J ends lost 2 bases and 8 bases, in that order; junction bases with no gene match: 7. CDR1 is SGHVS, CDR2 FQNEAQ, per germline. In nucleotides, the CDR3 is TGTGCCAGCAGCTTAAGCGGGAGGACCGGGGATGAGCAGTTCTTC. Its translation: CASSLSGRTGDEQFF.

This clonotype was recorded a few times. This chain joins TRBV10-3 and TRBJ2-1; 14 bases are shared with TRBD2. The CDR3 consists of 17 residues. Unmatched junction bases numbered 9, after V lost 10 bases and J lost 1 base. Germline loops: CDR1 ENHRY, CDR2 SYGVKD. The CDR3 DNA follows: TGTGCCACCCTCGGACTAGCGGGGGGTCCGTCCTACAATGAGCAGTTCTTC. Its protein product is CATLGLAGGPSYNEQFF.

This clonotype was seen only once. J is TRBJ1-2 and V is TRBV11-2; D gene ambiguous. V was trimmed by 5 bases and J by 0 bases, leaving 25 bases between them. CDR3 length equals 19 residues. Germline values: CDR1 SGHAT, CDR2 FQNNGV. CDR3 sequence: CASSAEGRFGAHANYGYTF. The CDR3 bases are TGTGCCAGCAGCGCCGAGGGCCGTTTCGGAGCTCACGCTAACTATGGCTACACCTTC.

The chain has TRBV7-2 and TRBJ2-3; D remains ambiguous. From germline, CDR1 is SGHTA and CDR2 FQGNSA. The CDR3 sequence is 11 residues long. V was cut by 4 bases and J by 8 bases, with 7 bases left in between. CDR3 amino acids: CASSSSITQYF. In DNA, the CDR3 is TGTGCCAGCAGCTCTTCCATTACGCAGTATTTT.

The V gene is TRBV6-1, the J gene TRBJ2-2; no clear D gene. The V gene lost 8 bases and the J gene lost 0 bases, with 13 bases spanning the gap. The CDR3 contains 15 residues. Germline-derived CDR1 and CDR2 are MNHNS and SASEGT. This CDR3 is CASHGPLSNTGELFF. DNA for the CDR3: TGTGCCAGCCACGGTCCACTATCGAACACCGGGGAGCTGTTTTTT.

The J gene is TRBJ2-4, the V gene TRBV11-2, with D unresolved. The V end was cut by 2 bases, the J end by 6 bases, with 11 bases between. The CDR3 spans 14 residues. CDR1 SGHAT and CDR2 FQNNGV come from the germline V gene. CDR3 coding DNA: TGTGCCAGCAGCTTAAGGGTCAGATCAAACATTCAGTACTTC. This translates into CASSLRVRSNIQYF.

This clonotype was counted a few times. V gene TRBV28 combines with J gene TRBJ2-3; 7 nucleotides align to TRBD2. The CDR3 covers 15 residues. V was clipped by 2 bases and J by 2 bases; unmatched bases: 4. Germline V gene data show CDR1 as MDHEN and CDR2 as SYDVKM. The CDR3 loop is CASSLDAGDTDTQYF. The DNA of the CDR3 is TGTGCCAGCAGTTTAGATGCGGGGGACACAGATACGCAGTATTTT. The full variable domain, rest sourced from reference TRBV28 and TRBJ2-3, is DVKVTQSSRYLVKRTGEKVFLECVQDMDHENMFWYRQDPGLGLRLIYFSYDVKMKEKGDIPEGYSVSREKKERFSLILESASTNQTSMYLCASSLDAGDTDTQYFGPGTRLTVL.

The CDR3: CASSDGVDSQETQYF. The CDR3 nucleotides are TGTGCCAGCAGTGACGGTGTGGATAGCCAAGAGACCCAGTACTTC. V and J are TRBV2 and TRBJ2-5; D remains ambiguous. V shed 3 bases and J shed 1 base, with 12 bases lying between them. Germline V lookup: CDR1 SNHLY, CDR2 FYNNEI. The CDR3 totals 15 residues.

A few counts support this clonotype. The CDR3 nucleotides read TGTGCCAGCAGTCACAGACTAGCGGGGTACAATGAGCAGTTCTTC. Translating it yields CASSHRLAGYNEQFF. J is TRBJ2-1 and V is TRBV6-2 or TRBV6-3; TRBD2 aligns across 11 bases. V gave up 5 bases and J gave up 4 bases; unmatched junction bases: 4. Germline lookup yields CDR1 MNHEY and CDR2 SVGEGT. The CDR3 is made up of 15 amino acids.

The genes are TRBV11-2 and TRBJ2-7, with 13 nucleotides matching TRBD2. There are 15 residues in the CDR3. Losses at the gene ends were 5 bases for V and 4 bases for J; bases not matched to a gene: 5. Germline V CDR1 and CDR2: SGHAT, FQNNGV. The CDR3 spells CASSPGLAGRYEQYF. For the CDR3, the DNA is TGTGCCAGCAGCCCGGGACTAGCGGGGAGGTACGAGCAGTACTTC.

The CDR3 DNA reads as TGTGCCAGCAGCTCGGGTTTGGGGGCACCCCTCCACTTT. Its protein product is CASSSGLGAPLHF. This chain uses TRBV7-9 with TRBJ1-6; D perhaps matches TRBD1 (5 bases). The germline V gene encodes CDR1 SEHNR and CDR2 FQNEAQ (reference sequence). The CDR3 sequence is 13 residues long. V was clipped by 4 bases and J by 11 bases, with 12 bases between them.

The V gene is TRBV19, the J gene TRBJ1-5; no clear D. Germline values: CDR1 LNHDA, CDR2 SQIVND (reference sequence). CDR3 size: 13 residues. Trimming removed 4 bases from V and 4 bases from J, with 8 bases in between. The DNA of the CDR3 is TGTGCCAGTAGTACGATTGGAAATCAGCCCCAGCATTTT. Translating gives CASSTIGNQPQHF.

A note on this clonotype: The junction departs from germline at one end; a sequencing error may be responsible. The chain is built from TRBV7-2 and TRBJ2-3; 10 nucleotides match TRBD1. Germline V gene sequence: CDR1 SGHTA, CDR2 FQGNSA. The CDR3 is 17 amino acids. DNA of the CDR3: TGTGCCAGCACCTTAAGGCAGGGACAGGGGTTGGGTGATACGCAGTATTTT. Its translation: CASTLRQGQGLGDTQYF.

This chain links TRBV6-2 or TRBV6-3 with TRBJ2-5, with a weak D call TRBD2 (6 bases). CDR1 MNHEY and CDR2 SVGEGT come from the germline V gene. The CDR3 consists of 12 residues. The V end lost 7 bases, the J end lost 7 bases, and 13 bases lay between the germline ends. DNA for the CDR3: TGTGCCAGCACCAGGAGGGTTGGGACCCAGTACTTC. Translating gives CASTRRVGTQYF.

Details on this clonotype: This could be a read error, since a much larger clone is one nucleotide away. This chain uses TRBV12-3 or TRBV12-4 with TRBJ1-4, with 7 bases aligning to TRBD1. The CDR3 contains 13 residues. This CDR3 is CASSSGQNDKLFF. CDR3 nucleotides: TGTGCCAGCAGCTCGGGACAGAATGACAAACTGTTTTTT.

The V gene is TRBV6-1, the J gene TRBJ2-3; 9 positions match TRBD2. Germline values: CDR1 MNHNS, CDR2 SASEGT. This CDR3 is 17 amino acids long. The V segment lost 4 bases and the J segment 0 bases; nucleotides outside the gene matches: 8. CDR3 in DNA: TGTGCCAGCAGTGCGAAGCCTAGCGGGACGAGCACAGATACGCAGTATTTT. Translating gives CASSAKPSGTSTDTQYF.

This clonotype was counted only a few times. The chain couples TRBV5-5 to TRBJ2-1; D call uncertain. CDR3 length: 16 amino acids. V shed 4 bases and J shed 0 bases, with 14 bases lying between them. CDR1 and CDR2 (germline): SGHKS, YYEKEE (reference sequence). In DNA, the CDR3 is TGTGCCAGCAGCCTAACCACGGAGTACTCCTACAATGAGCAGTTCTTC. Its protein product is CASSLTTEYSYNEQFF.

The J gene is TRBJ2-3, the V gene TRBV29-1; weak D call: TRBD2 (6 bases). CDR1 SQVTM and CDR2 ANQGSEA come from the germline V gene. The CDR3 is made up of 15 amino acids. V lost 3 bases and J 2 bases, leaving 15 bases between the germline ends. The CDR3: CSVDGISGNTDTQYF. CDR3 nucleotide sequence: TGCAGCGTTGATGGTATTAGCGGAAACACAGATACGCAGTATTTT.